This entry features one T cell receptor (beta chain) sequence. This table comes from immunoSEQ multiplex PCR, and its TCRdb copy is limited to in-frame clones, with some not included. This sample carries approximately 63,000 clones, 91% of them seen once, and the ten largest clones take about 2.3%. This CDR3 spans 14 amino acids. J lost 5 bases, V lost 2 bases, and 0 bases had no gene match. CDR1 is MNHEY, CDR2 SVGAGI, per germline. The sample originates from a study of T cell changes during pregnancy in multiple sclerosis. Material: peripheral blood, obtained in the third trimester of pregnancy. The rearrangement joins TRBV6-5 to TRBJ2-2; TRBD1 aligns across 9 bases. The sequence was obtained from a female donor in good health, enrolled as a control in a pregnancy study. CDR3 region: CASSYGTGTGELFF. For the CDR3, the DNA is TGTGCCAGCAGTTACGGGACAGGGACCGGGGAGCTGTTTTTT.